Shown below are 18 T cell receptor beta chains from a single sample sequenced in a study of cytomegalovirus exposure and HLA in healthy donors. PCR was performed using 60 Vbeta and 13 Jbeta primers. The repertoire was sequenced with immunoSEQ multiplex PCR; TCRdb's copy has only in-frame clones and lacks some. The repertoire holds under 130,000 clones, about 13% seen once, with 15% to 20% in the top ten. The sample comprised PBMCs. The receptors come from a man between 40 and 49 years old in good health and CMV-seropositive.

This clone has only a few counts. V usage is TRBV19 and J usage is TRBJ1-1, with 7 bases that match TRBD1. The trim removed 8 bases at V and 3 bases at J, leaving 9 bases unmatched. From germline, CDR1 is LNHDA and CDR2 SQIVND (reference sequence). The CDR3 has 14 residues. The CDR3 bases are TGTGCCAGTGACTCGGGACAGTTAGACACTGAAGCTTTCTTT. Its protein product is CASDSGQLDTEAFF.

A few counts support this clone. The chain links TRBV29-1 to TRBJ2-5; tentatively, D is TRBD2 (5 bases). V dropped 3 bases and J dropped 4 bases, with 6 bases sitting between them. Germline V lookup: CDR1 SQVTM, CDR2 ANQGSEA. This CDR3 is built from 11 residues. The CDR3, as DNA: TGCAGCGTTGAGAGGGCAGAGACCCAGTACTTC. Amino acid sequence: CSVERAETQYF. Together with reference TRBV29-1 and TRBJ2-5, the CDR3 gives the full variable domain: SAVISQKPSRDICQRGTSLTIQCQVDSQVTMMFWYRQQPGQSLTLIATANQGSEATYESGFVIDKFPISRPNLTFSTLTVSNMSPEDSSIYLCSVERAETQYFGPGTRLLVL.

A few counts support this clone. The chain couples TRBV19 to TRBJ1-5, with a weak D call TRBD1 (5 bases). This CDR3 has 13 amino acids. Trimming took 8 bases from V and 3 from J, leaving 11 bases between them. The germline V gene encodes CDR1 LNHDA and CDR2 SQIVND (reference sequence). The CDR3 DNA reads TGTGCCAGTCAAAGGGGCCCCAATCAGCCCCAGCATTTT. Amino acid sequence: CASQRGPNQPQHF.

The chain uses TRBV6-1 and TRBJ2-7; D might be TRBD1 (6 bases). CDR1 and CDR2 (germline): MNHNS, SASEGT. The CDR3 contains 14 residues. V was cut by 8 bases and J by 2 bases, with 16 bases left in between. The CDR3 here is CASSTGLAPYEQYF. The DNA of the CDR3 is TGTGCCAGCTCTACAGGGCTTGCTCCCTACGAGCAGTACTTC.

V and J are TRBV18 and TRBJ1-1; D is unresolved. The ends were cut back, 2 bases at V and 0 bases at J, with 10 bases in the middle. The CDR3 spans 15 residues. Germline assignment: CDR1 KGHSH and CDR2 LQKENI. CDR3 region: CASSPSERMNTEAFF. CDR3 DNA: TGTGCCAGCTCACCATCGGAGAGAATGAACACTGAAGCTTTCTTT.

V gene TRBV30 combines with J gene TRBJ1-5; D unresolved. CDR3 length equals 11 residues. CDR1 and CDR2 from the germline V gene are GTSNPN and SVGIG (reference sequence). V was shortened by 5 bases and J by 9 bases, with 11 bases between the two germline ends. The CDR3 DNA is TGTGCCTGGGGAGTGGGAGGGCCCCAGCATTTT. Translated: CAWGVGGPQHF.

J is TRBJ2-7 and V is TRBV19; 8 nucleotides align to TRBD1. CDR1 is LNHDA and CDR2 is SQIVND in the germline V gene (reference sequence). There are 14 residues in the CDR3. The V gene end was trimmed by 4 bases and the J gene end by 2 bases; junction bases not matched to a gene: 4. The CDR3 loop reads CASSKGQDAYEQYF. CDR3 DNA: TGTGCCAGTAGTAAGGGACAGGATGCCTACGAGCAGTACTTC.

This chain uses TRBV9 with TRBJ1-2; D may be TRBD1 (6 bases). Germline V gene data show CDR1 as SGDLS and CDR2 as YYNGEE. V lost 0 bases and J 5 bases, leaving 11 bases between the germline ends. The CDR3 covers 14 residues. DNA for the CDR3: TGTGCCAGCAGCGTAGACAGGGTAGGGTATGGCTACACCTTC. Amino acid sequence: CASSVDRVGYGYTF.

This clone was counted only a few times. This chain joins TRBV18 and TRBJ2-7; tentative D call: TRBD1 (6 bases). The CDR3 is made up of 14 amino acids. Trimming stripped 3 bases from V and 6 bases from J, with 15 bases between. The germline CDR1 and CDR2 sequences are KGHSH and LQKENI. This CDR3 reads CASSPEVQGGEQYF. The CDR3 DNA reads TGTGCCAGCTCACCCGAGGTACAGGGTGGCGAGCAGTACTTC.

The chain couples TRBV5-6 to TRBJ2-2; D is possibly TRBD1 (5 bases). Trimming took 1 base from V and 3 from J, leaving 7 bases between them. This CDR3 comprises 14 residues. The germline gives CDR1 SGHDT, CDR2 YYEEEE. The CDR3, as DNA: TGTGCCAGCAGCTTGCCAGGGTACACCGGGGAGCTGTTTTTT. It codes for CASSLPGYTGELFF.

The chain combines TRBV6-5 with TRBJ2-7; TRBD2 agrees at 7 bases. The CDR3 is made up of 14 amino acids. Per germline, CDR1 MNHEY and CDR2 SVGAGI. The V gene end was trimmed by 6 bases and the J gene end by 6 bases; junction bases not matched to a gene: 11. CDR3 loop: CASSRTRGRPEQYF. The CDR3 nucleotides are TGTGCCAGCAGCCGGACTAGAGGGAGACCCGAGCAGTACTTC.

This chain links TRBV2 with TRBJ2-1; D call uncertain. Germline loops: CDR1 SNHLY, CDR2 FYNNEI. The CDR3 spans 14 residues. V dropped 1 base and J dropped 6 bases, with 10 bases sitting between them. The CDR3 spells CASSEENFGNEQFF. CDR3 DNA sequence: TGTGCCAGCAGTGAAGAGAACTTTGGCAATGAGCAGTTCTTC.

This clone was seen more than once but under ten times. The chain combines TRBV19 with TRBJ2-5, with TRBD2 matching 14 bases. The V and J ends lost 5 bases and 5 bases, in that order; junction bases with no gene match: 7. Germline-derived CDR1 and CDR2 are LNHDA and SQIVND (reference sequence). The CDR3 has 16 amino acids. The CDR3 region is CASSRGTSGRSETQYF. The CDR3 DNA reads as TGTGCCAGTAGTCGCGGGACTAGCGGGAGATCGGAGACCCAGTACTTC.

This chain uses TRBV5-1 with TRBJ2-5; no reliable D call. V was pared by 0 bases and J by 5 bases, with 11 bases between. Germline lookup yields CDR1 SGHRS and CDR2 YFSETQ. The CDR3 spans 14 residues. The CDR3: CASSLEPTGETQYF. The CDR3 DNA sequence: TGCGCCAGCAGCTTGGAACCGACCGGGGAGACCCAGTACTTC.

The chain links TRBV7-6 to TRBJ2-7, with a possible D match to TRBD1 (5 bases). This CDR3 region has 13 residues. The V gene lost 0 bases and the J gene lost 7 bases, with 10 bases spanning the gap. Germline-derived CDR1 and CDR2 are SGHVS and FNYEAQ. The DNA of the CDR3 is TGTGCCAGCAGCTTAGCGGACATAGGGGAGCAGTACTTC. Its translation is CASSLADIGEQYF.

The gene calls are TRBV29-1 and TRBJ1-1; perhaps TRBD1 as D (5 bases). Germline V gene data show CDR1 as SQVTM and CDR2 as ANQGSEA. With 7 bases removed from V and 2 bases from J, the gap between germline ends came to 14 bases. CDR3 length equals 13 residues. In DNA form, the CDR3 reads TGCAGCGCCTTGGGAGGGGCTAACACTGAAGCTTTCTTT. Its translation: CSALGGANTEAFF.

This clone was counted only a few times. Mismatch with germline at one junction end may stem from a read error. This chain connects TRBV6-6 to TRBJ2-4, with D possibly matching TRBD1 (6 bases). Germline V gene data show CDR1 as MNHNY and CDR2 as SVGAGI (reference sequence). This CDR3 has 16 residues. CDR3 DNA sequence: TGTGCCAGCAGTGACTCAACAGGGATAGCCAAAAACATTCAGTACTTC. Encoded protein: CASSDSTGIAKNIQYF.

This clone has just a few counts. The V and J genes are TRBV27 and TRBJ2-7; D ambiguous. Per germline, CDR1 MNHEY and CDR2 SMNVEV (reference sequence). The germline V and J ends were trimmed by 5 bases and 2 bases, with 13 bases remaining between them. The CDR3 runs 14 residues. CDR3 sequence reads: CASSIQTPPYEQYF. The CDR3 bases are TGTGCCAGCAGTATACAAACCCCGCCCTACGAGCAGTACTTC.